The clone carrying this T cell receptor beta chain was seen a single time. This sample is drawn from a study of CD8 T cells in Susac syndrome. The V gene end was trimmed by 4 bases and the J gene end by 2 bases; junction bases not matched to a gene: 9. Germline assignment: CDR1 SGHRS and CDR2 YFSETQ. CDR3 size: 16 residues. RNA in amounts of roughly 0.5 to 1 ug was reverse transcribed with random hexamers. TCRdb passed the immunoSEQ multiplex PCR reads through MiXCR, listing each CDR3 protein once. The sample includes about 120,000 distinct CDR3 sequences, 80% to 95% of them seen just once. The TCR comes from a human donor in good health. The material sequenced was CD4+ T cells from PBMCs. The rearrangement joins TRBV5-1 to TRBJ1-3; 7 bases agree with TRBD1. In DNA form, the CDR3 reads TGCGCCAGCAGCCGGATGACGACAGGGCCTGGAAACACCATATATTTT. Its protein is CASSRMTTGPGNTIYF. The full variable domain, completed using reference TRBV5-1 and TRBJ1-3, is KAGVTQTPRYLIKTRGQQVTLSCSPISGHRSVSWYQQTPGQGLQFLFEYFSETQRNKGNFPGRFSGRQFSNSRSEMNVSTLELGDSALYLCASSRMTTGPGNTIYFGEGSWLTVV.